This entry is about one T cell receptor beta chain. Its antigen is currently unknown. These data are taken from a study of T cell responses to AZD1222 COVID-19 vaccine. Study-wide points: At baseline, just five to seven AZD1222 recipients tested seropositive. All repertoire sampling was performed exclusively after the peak T cell response. Clonal diversity was possibly underestimated, and white British individuals and females predominated among donors. Close to half of all spike-specific TCRs reportedly target regions of the variants that are unmutated.

CDR3 length: 18 residues. Germline V lookup: CDR1 MNHEY, CDR2 SVGEGT. Trimming cost V 2 bases and J 5 bases; bases outside gene matches: 12. Assay: immunoSEQ multiplex PCR; the TCRdb copy retains only in-frame clones and omits some. The profile shows approximately 180,000 clones, approximately 92% of them singletons. The sequencing used peripheral blood, collected 28 days after the second dose of the MenACWY control vaccine. The V and J genes are TRBV6-2 or TRBV6-3 and TRBJ1-2; 12 nucleotides line up with TRBD1. The TCR originated in an adult who received the MenACWY meningococcal vaccine as a control. The CDR3: CASSYTGIGTGGAYGYTF. Here the CDR3 DNA reads TGTGCCAGCAGTTACACGGGAATCGGGACAGGGGGCGCGTATGGCTACACCTTC.